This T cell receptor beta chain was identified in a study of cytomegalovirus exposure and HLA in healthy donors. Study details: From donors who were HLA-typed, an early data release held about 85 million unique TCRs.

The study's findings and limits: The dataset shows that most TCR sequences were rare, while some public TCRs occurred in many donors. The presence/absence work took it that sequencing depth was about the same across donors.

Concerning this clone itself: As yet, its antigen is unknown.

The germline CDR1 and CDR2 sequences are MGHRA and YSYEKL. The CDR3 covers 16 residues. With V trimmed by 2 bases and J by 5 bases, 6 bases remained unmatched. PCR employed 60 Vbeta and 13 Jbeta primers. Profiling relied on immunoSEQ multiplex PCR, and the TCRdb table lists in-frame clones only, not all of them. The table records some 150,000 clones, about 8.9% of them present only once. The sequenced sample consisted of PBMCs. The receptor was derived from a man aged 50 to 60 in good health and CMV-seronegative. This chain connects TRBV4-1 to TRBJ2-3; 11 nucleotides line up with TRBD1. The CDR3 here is CASSQTGQGAGDTQYF. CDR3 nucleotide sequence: TGCGCCAGCAGCCAAACCGGACAGGGGGCGGGAGATACGCAGTATTTT.